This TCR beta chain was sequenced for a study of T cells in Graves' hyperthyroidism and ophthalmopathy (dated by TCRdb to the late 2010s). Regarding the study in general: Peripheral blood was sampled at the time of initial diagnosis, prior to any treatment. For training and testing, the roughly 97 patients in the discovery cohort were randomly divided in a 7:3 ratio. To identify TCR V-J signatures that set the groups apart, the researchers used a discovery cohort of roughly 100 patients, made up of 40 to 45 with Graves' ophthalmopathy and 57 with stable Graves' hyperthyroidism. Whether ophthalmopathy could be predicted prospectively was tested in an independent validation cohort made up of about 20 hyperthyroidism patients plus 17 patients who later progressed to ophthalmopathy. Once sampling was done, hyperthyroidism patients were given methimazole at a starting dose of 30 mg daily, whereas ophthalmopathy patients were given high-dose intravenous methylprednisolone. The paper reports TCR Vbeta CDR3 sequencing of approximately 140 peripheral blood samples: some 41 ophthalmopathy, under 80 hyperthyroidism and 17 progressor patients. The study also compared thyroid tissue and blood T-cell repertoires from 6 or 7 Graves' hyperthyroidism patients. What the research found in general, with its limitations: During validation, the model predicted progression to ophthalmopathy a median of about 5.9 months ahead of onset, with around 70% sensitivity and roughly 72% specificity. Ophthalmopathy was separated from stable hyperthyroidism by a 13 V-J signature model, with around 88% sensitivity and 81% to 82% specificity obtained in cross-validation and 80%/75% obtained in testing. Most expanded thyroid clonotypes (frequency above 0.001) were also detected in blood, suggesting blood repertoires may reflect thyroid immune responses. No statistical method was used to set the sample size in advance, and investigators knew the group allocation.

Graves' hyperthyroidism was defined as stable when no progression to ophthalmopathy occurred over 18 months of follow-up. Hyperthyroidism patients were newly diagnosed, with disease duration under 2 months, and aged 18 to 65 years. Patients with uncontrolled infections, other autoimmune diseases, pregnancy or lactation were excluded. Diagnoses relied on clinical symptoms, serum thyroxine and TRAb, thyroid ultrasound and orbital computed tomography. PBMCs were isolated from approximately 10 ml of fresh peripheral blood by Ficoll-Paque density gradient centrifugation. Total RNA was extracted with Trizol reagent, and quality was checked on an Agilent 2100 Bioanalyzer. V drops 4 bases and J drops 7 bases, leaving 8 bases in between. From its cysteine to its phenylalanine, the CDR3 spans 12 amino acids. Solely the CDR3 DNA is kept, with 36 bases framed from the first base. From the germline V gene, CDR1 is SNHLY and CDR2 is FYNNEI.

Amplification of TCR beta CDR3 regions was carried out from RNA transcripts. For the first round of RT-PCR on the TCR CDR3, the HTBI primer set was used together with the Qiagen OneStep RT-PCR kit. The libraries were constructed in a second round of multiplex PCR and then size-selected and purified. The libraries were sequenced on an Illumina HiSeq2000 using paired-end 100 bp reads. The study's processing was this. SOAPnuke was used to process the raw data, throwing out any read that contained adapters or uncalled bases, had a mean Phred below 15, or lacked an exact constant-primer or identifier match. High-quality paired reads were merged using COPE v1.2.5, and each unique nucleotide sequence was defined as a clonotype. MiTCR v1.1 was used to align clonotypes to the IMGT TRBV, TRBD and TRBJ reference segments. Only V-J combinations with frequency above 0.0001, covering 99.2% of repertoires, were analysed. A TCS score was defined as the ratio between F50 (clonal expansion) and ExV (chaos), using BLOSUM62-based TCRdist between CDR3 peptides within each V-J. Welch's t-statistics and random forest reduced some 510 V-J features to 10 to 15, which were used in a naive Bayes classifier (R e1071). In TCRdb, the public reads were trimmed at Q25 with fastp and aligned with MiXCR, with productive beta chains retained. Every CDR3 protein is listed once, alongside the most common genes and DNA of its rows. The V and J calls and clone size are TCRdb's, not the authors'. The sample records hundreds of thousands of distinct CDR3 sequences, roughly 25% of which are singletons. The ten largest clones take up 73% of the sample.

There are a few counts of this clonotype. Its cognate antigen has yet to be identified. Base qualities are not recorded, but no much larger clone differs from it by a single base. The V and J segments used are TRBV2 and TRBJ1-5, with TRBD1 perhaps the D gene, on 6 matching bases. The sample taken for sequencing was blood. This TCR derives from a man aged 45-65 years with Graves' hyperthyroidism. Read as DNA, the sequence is TGTGCCAGCAGTGTGGGGACACAGCCCCAGCATTTT. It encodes CASSVGTQPQHF. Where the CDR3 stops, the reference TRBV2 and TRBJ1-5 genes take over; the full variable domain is EPEVTQTPSHQVTQMGQEVILRCVPISNHLYFYWYRQILGQKVEFLVSFYNNEISEKSEIFDDQFSVERPDGSNFTLKIRSTKLEDSAMYFCASSVGTQPQHFGDGTRLSIL.